This T cell receptor beta chain appears in the sequencing data of a study of T cell responses to AZD1222 COVID-19 vaccine. Whole-study context: Both about-4-week and about-12-week second-dose recipients were combined. Whole-study findings and limits: It was only 6 or 7 AZD1222 recipients who were seropositive at baseline. Repertoires were collected only later (after the peak T cell response had occurred).

The table came from immunoSEQ multiplex PCR; TCRdb's copy has only in-frame clones and leaves some out. The sample records some 150,000 clones, roughly 92% being singletons. As concerns this clone: Its antigen is currently unknown.

CDR3 length equals 15 residues. Looked up from germline, CDR1 is SGHTA and CDR2 is FQGNSA. The V and J ends lost 3 bases and 4 bases respectively, with 16 bases between them. The clonotype originates from an adult in good health. The chain couples TRBV7-2 to TRBJ2-7, with a weak D call TRBD2 (6 bases). The sequences come from peripheral blood, collected on day 0 of AZD1222 vaccination. The CDR3 nucleotides read TGTGCCAGCAGCTTTAGTTTCGGAGGGGAGTACGAGCAGTACTTC. It encodes CASSFSFGGEYEQYF.